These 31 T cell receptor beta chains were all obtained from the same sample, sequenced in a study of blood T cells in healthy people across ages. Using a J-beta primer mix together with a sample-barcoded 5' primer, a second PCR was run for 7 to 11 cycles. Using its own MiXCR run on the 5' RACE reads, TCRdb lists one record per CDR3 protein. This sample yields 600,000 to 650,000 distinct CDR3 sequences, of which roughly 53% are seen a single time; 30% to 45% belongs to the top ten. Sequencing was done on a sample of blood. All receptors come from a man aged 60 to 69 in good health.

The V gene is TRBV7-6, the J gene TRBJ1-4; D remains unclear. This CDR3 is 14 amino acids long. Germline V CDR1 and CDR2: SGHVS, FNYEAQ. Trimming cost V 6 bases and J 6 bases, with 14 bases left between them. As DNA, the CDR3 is TGTGCCAGCAGGAGCACCCCGGGTGATGAAAAACTGTTTTTT. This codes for CASRSTPGDEKLFF.

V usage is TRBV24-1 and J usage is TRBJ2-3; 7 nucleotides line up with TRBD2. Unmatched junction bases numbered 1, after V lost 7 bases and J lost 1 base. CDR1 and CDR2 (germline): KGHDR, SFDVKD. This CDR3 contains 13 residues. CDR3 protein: CATRTSGTDTQYF. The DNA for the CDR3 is TGTGCCACCAGAACTAGCGGCACAGATACGCAGTATTTT.

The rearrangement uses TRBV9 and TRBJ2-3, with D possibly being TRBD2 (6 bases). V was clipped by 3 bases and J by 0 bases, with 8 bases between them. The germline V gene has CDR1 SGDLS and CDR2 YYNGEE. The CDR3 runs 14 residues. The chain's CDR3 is CASSAGTSTDTQYF. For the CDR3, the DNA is TGTGCCAGCAGCGCGGGGACTAGCACAGATACGCAGTATTTT.

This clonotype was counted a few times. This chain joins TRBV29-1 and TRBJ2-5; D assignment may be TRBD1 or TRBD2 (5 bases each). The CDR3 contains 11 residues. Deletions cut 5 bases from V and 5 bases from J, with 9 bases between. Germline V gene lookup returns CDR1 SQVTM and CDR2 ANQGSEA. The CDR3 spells CSVPRGETQYF. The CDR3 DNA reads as TGCAGCGTTCCGAGGGGTGAGACCCAGTACTTC.

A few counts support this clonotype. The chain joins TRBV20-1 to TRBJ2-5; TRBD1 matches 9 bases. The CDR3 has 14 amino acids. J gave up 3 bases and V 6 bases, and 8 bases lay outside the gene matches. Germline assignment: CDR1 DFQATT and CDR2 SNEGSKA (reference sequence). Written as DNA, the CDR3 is TGCAGTGCGACGGGGACAGGGTGGGAAGAGACCCAGTACTTC. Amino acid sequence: CSATGTGWEETQYF.

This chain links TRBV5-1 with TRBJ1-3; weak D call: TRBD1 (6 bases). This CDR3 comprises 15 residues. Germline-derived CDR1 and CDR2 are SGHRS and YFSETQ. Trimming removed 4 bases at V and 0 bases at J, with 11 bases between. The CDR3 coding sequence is TGCGCCAGCAGCGAAGGACAGACCTCTGGAAACACCATATATTTT. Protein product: CASSEGQTSGNTIYF.

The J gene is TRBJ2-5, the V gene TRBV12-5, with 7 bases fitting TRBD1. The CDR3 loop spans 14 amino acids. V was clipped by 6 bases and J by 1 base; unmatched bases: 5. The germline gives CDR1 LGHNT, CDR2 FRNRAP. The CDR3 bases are TGTGCTAGTGGCACGGGACAGCTCCAAGAGACCCAGTACTTC. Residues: CASGTGQLQETQYF. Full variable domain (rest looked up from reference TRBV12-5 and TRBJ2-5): DARVTQTPRHKVTEMGQEVTMRCQPILGHNTVFWYRQTMMQGLELLAYFRNRAPLDDSGMPKDRFSAEMPDATLATLKIQPSEPRDSAVYFCASGTGQLQETQYFGPGTRLLVL.

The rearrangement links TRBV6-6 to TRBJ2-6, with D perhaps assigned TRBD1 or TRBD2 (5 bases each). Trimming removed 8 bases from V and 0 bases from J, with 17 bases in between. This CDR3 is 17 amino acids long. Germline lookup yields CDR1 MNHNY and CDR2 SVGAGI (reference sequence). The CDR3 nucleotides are TGTGCCAGCCGGGACGGCAGCGACCCCTCTGGGGCCAACGTCCTGACTTTC. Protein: CASRDGSDPSGANVLTF.

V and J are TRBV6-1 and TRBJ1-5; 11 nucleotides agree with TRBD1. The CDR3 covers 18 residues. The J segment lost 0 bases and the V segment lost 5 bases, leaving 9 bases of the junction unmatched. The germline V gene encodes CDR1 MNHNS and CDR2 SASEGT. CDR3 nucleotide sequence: TGTGCCAGCAGTCTGGGGACAGGGGGTTTCTATAGCAATCAGCCCCAGCATTTT. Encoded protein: CASSLGTGGFYSNQPQHF.

The DNA of the CDR3 is TGTGCCAGCAGGGGGGACAGGGAAAAATACTATGGCTACACCTTC. Its translation: CASRGDREKYYGYTF. The genes are TRBV12-3 or TRBV12-4 and TRBJ1-2; 9 bases agree with TRBD1. The V segment lost 6 bases and the J segment 3 bases; nucleotides outside the gene matches: 8. This CDR3 is built from 15 residues.

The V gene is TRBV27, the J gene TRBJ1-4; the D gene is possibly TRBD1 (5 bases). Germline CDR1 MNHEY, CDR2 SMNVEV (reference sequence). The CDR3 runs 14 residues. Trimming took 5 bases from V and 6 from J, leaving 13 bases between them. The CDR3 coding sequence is TGTGCCAGCAGTCGGGACGGCCTTTATGAAAAACTGTTTTTT. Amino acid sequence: CASSRDGLYEKLFF.

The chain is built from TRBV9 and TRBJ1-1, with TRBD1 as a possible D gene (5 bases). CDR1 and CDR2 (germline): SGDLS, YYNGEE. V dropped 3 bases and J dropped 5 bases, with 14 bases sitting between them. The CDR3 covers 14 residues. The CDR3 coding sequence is TGTGCCAGCAGCGGCACTCCGGGGGGGACTGAAGCTTTCTTT. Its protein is CASSGTPGGTEAFF.

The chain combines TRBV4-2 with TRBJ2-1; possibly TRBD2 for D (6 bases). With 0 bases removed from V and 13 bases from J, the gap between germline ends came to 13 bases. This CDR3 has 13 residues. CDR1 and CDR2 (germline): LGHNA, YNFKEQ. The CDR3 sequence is CASSQDRRGTQFF. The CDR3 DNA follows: TGTGCCAGCAGCCAAGATAGGCGGGGAACACAGTTCTTC.

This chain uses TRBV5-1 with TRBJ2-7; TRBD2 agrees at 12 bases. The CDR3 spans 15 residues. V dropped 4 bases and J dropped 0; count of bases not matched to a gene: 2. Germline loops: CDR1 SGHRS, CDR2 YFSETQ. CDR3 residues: CASSETSGSSYEQYF. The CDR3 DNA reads TGCGCCAGCAGCGAGACTAGCGGGAGCTCCTACGAGCAGTACTTC. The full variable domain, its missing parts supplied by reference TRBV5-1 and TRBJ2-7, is KAGVTQTPRYLIKTRGQQVTLSCSPISGHRSVSWYQQTPGQGLQFLFEYFSETQRNKGNFPGRFSGRQFSNSRSEMNVSTLELGDSALYLCASSETSGSSYEQYFGPGTRLTVT.

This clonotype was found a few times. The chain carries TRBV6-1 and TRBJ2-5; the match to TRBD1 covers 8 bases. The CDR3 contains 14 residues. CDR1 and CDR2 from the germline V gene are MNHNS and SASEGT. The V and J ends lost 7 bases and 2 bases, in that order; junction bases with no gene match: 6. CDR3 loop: CASTADRDQETQYF. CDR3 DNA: TGTGCCAGCACCGCGGACAGGGATCAAGAGACCCAGTACTTC.

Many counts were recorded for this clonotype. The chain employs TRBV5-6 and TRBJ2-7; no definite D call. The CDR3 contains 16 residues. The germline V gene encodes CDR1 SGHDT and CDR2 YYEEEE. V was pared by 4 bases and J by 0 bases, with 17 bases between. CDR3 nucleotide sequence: TGTGCCAGCAGCATCCTGGGTCTCCAAAGCTCCTACGAGCAGTACTTC. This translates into CASSILGLQSSYEQYF.

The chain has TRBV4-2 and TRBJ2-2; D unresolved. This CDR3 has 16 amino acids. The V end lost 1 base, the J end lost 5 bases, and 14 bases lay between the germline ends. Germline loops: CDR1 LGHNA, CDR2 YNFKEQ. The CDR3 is CASSQVVAAGTGELFF. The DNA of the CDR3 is TGTGCCAGCAGCCAAGTGGTGGCCGCAGGAACCGGGGAGCTGTTTTTT.

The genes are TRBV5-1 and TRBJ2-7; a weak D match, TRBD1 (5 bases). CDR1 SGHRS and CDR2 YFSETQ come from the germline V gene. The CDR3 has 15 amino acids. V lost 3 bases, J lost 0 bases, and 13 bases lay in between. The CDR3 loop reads CASSWTWASSYEQYF. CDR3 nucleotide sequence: TGCGCCAGCAGCTGGACATGGGCCAGCTCCTACGAGCAGTACTTC.

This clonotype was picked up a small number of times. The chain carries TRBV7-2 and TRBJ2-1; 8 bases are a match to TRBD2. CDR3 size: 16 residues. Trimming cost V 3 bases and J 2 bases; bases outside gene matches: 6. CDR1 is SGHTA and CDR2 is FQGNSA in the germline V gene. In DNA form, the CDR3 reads TGTGCCAGCAGCTTGTCGGGGGGGGGAACCTACAATGAGCAGTTCTTC. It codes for CASSLSGGGTYNEQFF.

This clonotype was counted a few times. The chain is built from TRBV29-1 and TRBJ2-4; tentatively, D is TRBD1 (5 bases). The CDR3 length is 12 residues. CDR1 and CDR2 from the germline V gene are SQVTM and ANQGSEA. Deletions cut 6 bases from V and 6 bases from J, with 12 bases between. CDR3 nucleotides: TGCAGCGTCAGGCAGGGTGGAAACATTCAGTACTTC. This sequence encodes CSVRQGGNIQYF.

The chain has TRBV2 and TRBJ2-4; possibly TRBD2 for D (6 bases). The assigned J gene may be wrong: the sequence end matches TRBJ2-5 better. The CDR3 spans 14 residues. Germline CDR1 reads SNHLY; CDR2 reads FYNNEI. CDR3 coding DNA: TGTGCCAGCACCGAAACTAGCTTAGGAGAGACCCAGTACTTC. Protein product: CASTETSLGETQYF.

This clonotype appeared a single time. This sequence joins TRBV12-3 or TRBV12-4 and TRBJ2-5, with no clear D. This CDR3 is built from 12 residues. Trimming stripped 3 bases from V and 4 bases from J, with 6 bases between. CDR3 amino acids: CASSFYAETQYF. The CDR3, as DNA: TGTGCCAGCAGTTTTTATGCAGAGACCCAGTACTTC.

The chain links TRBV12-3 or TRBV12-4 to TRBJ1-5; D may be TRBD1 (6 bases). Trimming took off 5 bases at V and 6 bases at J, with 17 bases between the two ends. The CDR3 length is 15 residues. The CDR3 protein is CASSTGQTGVQPQHF. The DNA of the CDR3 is TGTGCCAGCAGTACCGGACAGACGGGAGTTCAGCCCCAGCATTTT.

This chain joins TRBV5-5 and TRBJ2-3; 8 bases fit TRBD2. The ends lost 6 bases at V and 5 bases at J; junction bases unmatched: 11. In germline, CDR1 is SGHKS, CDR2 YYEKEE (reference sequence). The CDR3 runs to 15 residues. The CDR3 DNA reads TGTGCCAGCACATTAGGGACTAGTGCTTTAGATACGCAGTATTTT. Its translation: CASTLGTSALDTQYF.

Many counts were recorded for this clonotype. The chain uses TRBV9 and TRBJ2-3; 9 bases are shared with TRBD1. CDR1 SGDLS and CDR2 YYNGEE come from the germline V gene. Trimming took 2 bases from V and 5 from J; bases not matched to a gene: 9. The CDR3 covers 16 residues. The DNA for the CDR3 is TGTGCCAGCAGCGTGGATATGGGACAGGGAGGAGATACGCAGTATTTT. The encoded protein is CASSVDMGQGGDTQYF. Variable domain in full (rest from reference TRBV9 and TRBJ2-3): DSGVTQTPKHLITATGQRVTLRCSPRSGDLSVYWYQQSLDQGLQFLIQYYNGEERAKGNILERFSAQQFPDLHSELNLSSLELGDSALYFCASSVDMGQGGDTQYFGPGTRLTVL.

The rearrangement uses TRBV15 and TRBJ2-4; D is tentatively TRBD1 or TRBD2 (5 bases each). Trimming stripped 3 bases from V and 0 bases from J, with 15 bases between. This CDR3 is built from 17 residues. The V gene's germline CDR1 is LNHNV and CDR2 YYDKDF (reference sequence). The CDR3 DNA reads TGTGCCACCAGCAGCGAACAGGAGGCTCTAGCCAAAAACATTCAGTACTTC. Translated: CATSSEQEALAKNIQYF.

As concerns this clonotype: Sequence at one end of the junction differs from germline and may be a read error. CDR3 sequence (DNA): TGTGCCAGCAGCGTAGTGAGCGGGGTCATAAATGGGCAGTTCTTC. Translated: CASSVVSGVINGQFF. V usage is TRBV9 and J usage is TRBJ2-1; TRBD2 agrees at 7 bases. CDR1 is SGDLS and CDR2 is YYNGEE in the germline V gene. The CDR3 extends over 15 amino acids.

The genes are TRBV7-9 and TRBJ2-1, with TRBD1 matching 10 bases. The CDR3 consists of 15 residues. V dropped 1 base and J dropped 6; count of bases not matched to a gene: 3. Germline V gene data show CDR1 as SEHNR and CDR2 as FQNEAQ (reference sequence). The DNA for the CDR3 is TGTGCCAGCAGCTTAGGGACAGGGGGGTCCAATGAGCAGTTCTTC. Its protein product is CASSLGTGGSNEQFF.

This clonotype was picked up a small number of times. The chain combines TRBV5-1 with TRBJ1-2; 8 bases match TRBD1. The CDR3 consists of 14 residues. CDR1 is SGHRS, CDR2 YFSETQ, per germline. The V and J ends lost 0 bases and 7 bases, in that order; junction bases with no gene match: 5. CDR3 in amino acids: CASSLGTGRPGYTF. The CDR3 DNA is TGCGCCAGCAGCTTGGGGACAGGGCGTCCTGGCTACACCTTC.

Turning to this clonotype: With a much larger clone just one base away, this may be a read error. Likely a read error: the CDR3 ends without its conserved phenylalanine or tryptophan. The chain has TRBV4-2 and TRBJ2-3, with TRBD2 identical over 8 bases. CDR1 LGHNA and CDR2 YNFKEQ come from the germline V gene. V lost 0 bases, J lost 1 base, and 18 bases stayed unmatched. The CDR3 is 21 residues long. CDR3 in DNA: TGTGCCAGCAGCCAAGAACGCTCCGCTTACGGGGGGGCGTCGCGCACAGATACGCAGTATCTT. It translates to CASSQERSAYGGASRTDTQYL.

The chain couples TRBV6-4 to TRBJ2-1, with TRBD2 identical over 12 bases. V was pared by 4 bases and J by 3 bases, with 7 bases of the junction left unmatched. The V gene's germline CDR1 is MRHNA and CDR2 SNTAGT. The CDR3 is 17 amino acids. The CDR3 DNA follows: TGTGCCAGCAGTGTGGCTAGCGGGGGGGCAGACTACAATGAGCAGTTCTTC. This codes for CASSVASGGADYNEQFF.